This T cell receptor (beta chain) comes out of a study of control samples from healthy donors and cancer patients. The repertoire was sequenced with immunoSEQ multiplex PCR; TCRdb's copy has only in-frame clones and lacks some. The sample has 400,000 to 500,000 clones; about nine tenths are singletons. The germline V and J ends were trimmed by 3 bases and 2 bases, with 12 bases remaining between them. The V gene's germline CDR1 is SGDLS and CDR2 YYNGEE. The CDR3 has 15 amino acids. The gene calls are TRBV9 and TRBJ2-1, with D possibly being TRBD1 or TRBD2 (6 bases each). Sequencing was performed on PBMCs. This clonotype was obtained from a man aged 40-49 years with head and neck cancer. The CDR3 sequence is CASSAEGGTYNEQFF. As DNA, the CDR3 is TGTGCCAGCAGCGCCGAGGGGGGAACCTACAATGAGCAGTTCTTC. Based on the CDR3 plus reference TRBV9 and TRBJ2-1, the full variable domain is DSGVTQTPKHLITATGQRVTLRCSPRSGDLSVYWYQQSLDQGLQFLIQYYNGEERAKGNILERFSAQQFPDLHSELNLSSLELGDSALYFCASSAEGGTYNEQFFGPGTRLTVL.